This TCR beta chain was sequenced in a study of cytomegalovirus exposure and HLA in healthy donors. General study findings and limits: There were 164 TCR beta chains listed as cytomegalovirus-associated.

This CDR3 contains 15 residues. The V gene lost 0 bases and the J gene lost 10 bases, with 18 bases spanning the gap. CDR1 and CDR2 from the germline V gene are LGHNA and YSLEER. This clone was found a few times. The antigen is undetermined. 60 Vbeta and 13 Jbeta primers were used in PCR. Sequenced by immunoSEQ multiplex PCR; TCRdb stores in-frame clones only, minus some. Found here are roughly 100,000 clones, roughly 71% of them singletons; the top ten hold approximately 2.6%. The V gene is TRBV4-3, the J gene TRBJ1-1, with D possibly being TRBD1 (6 bases). This sequence was found in a male donor in good health and CMV-seropositive. Sequenced sample: PBMCs. The CDR3 is CASSQDSGTSGPAFF. The DNA for the CDR3 is TGCGCCAGCAGCCAAGATAGCGGGACATCGGGCCCAGCTTTCTTT.